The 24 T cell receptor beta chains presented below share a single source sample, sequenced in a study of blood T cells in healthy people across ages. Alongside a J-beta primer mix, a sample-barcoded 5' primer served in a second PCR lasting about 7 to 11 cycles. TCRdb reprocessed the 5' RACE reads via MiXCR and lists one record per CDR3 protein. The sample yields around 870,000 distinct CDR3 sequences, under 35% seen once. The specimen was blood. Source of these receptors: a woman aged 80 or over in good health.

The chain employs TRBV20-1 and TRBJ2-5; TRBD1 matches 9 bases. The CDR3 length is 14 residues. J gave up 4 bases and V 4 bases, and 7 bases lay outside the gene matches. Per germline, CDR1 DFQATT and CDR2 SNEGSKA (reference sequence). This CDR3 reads CSAKQTGGGETQYF. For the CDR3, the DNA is TGCAGTGCTAAACAAACAGGGGGCGGAGAGACCCAGTACTTC.

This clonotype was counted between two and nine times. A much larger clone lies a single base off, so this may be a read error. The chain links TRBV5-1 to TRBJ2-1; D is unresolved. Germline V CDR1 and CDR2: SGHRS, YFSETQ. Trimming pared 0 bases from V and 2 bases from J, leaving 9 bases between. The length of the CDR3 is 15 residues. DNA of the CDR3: TGCGCCAGCAGCTTGGTAATTAGCCCCTACAATGAGCAGTTCTTC. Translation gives CASSLVISPYNEQFF.

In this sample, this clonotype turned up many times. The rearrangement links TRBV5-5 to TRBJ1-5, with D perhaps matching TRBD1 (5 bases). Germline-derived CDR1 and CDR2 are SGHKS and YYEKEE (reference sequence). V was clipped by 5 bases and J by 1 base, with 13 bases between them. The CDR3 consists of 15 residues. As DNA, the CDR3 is TGTGCCAGCAGTACGGCGGGACTGAGCAATCAGCCCCAGCATTTT. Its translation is CASSTAGLSNQPQHF.

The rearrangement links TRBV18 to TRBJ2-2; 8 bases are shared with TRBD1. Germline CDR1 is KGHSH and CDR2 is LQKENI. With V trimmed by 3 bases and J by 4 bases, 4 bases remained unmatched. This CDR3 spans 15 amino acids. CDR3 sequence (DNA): TGTGCCAGCTCACCTTCGGACAGGGTCACCGGGGAGCTGTTTTTT. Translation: CASSPSDRVTGELFF.

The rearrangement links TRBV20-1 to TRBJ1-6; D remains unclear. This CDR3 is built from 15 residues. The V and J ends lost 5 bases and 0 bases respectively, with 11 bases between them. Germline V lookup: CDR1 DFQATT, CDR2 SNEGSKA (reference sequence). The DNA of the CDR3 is TGCAGTGCTCGGACCGGCAACTCCTATAATTCACCCCTCCACTTT. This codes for CSARTGNSYNSPLHF.

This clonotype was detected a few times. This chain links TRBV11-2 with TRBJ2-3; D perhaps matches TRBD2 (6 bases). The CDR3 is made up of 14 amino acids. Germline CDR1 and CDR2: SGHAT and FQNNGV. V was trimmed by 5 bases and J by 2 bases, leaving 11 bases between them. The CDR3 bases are TGTGCCAGCAGCGGAGCGGGCCACACAGATACGCAGTATTTT. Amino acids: CASSGAGHTDTQYF.

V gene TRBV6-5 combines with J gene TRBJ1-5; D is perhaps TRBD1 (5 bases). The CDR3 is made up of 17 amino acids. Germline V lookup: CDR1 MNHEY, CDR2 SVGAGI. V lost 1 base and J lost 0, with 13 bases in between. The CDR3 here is CASSYWDPKNSNQPQHF. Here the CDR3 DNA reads TGTGCCAGCAGTTACTGGGACCCGAAGAATAGCAATCAGCCCCAGCATTTT.

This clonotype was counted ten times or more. This chain's CDR3 is CASSVGTDQETQYF. The CDR3, as DNA: TGTGCCAGCAGCGTTGGGACAGACCAAGAGACCCAGTACTTC. V gene TRBV9 combines with J gene TRBJ2-5; 7 positions match TRBD1. This CDR3 has 14 residues. Germline V gene data show CDR1 as SGDLS and CDR2 as YYNGEE. The trim removed 2 bases at V and 0 bases at J, leaving 1 base unmatched.

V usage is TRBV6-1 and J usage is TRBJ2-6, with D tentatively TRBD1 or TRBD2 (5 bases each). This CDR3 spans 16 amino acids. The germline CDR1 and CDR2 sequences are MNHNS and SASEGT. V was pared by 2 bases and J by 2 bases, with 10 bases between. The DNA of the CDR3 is TGTGCCAGCAGTGAATTTGGGGGAACTGGGGCCAACGTCCTGACTTTC. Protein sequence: CASSEFGGTGANVLTF.

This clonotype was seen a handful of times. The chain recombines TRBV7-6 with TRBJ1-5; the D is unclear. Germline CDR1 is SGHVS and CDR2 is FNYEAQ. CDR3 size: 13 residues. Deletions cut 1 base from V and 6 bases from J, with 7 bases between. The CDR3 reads CASSLDEGQPQHF. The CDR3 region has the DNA TGTGCCAGCAGCTTAGATGAGGGTCAGCCCCAGCATTTT.

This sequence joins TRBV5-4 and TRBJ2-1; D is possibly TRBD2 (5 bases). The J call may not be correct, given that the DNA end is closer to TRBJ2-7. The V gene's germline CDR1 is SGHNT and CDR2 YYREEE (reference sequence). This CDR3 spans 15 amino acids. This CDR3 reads CASSGVTTGYNEQYF. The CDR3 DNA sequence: TGTGCCAGCAGCGGGGTGACTACCGGTTACAATGAGCAGTACTTC.

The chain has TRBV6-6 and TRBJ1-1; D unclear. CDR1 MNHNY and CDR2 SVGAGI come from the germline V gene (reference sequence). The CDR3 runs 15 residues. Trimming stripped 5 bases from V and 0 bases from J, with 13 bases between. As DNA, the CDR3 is TGTGCCAGCAGTAATCAAGGAAGCATGAACACTGAAGCTTTCTTT. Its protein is CASSNQGSMNTEAFF.

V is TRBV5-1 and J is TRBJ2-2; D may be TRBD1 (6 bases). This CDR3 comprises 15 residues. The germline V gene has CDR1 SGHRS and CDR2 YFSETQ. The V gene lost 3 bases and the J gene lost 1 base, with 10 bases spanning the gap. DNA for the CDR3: TGCGCCAGCAGCTACCAACAGGGGAACACCGGGGAGCTGTTTTTT. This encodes CASSYQQGNTGELFF.

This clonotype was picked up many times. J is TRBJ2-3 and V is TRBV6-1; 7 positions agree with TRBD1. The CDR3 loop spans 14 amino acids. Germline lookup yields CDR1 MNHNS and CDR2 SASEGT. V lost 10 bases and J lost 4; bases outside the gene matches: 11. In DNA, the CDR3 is TGTGCCACCGTCGAAGGGGGCGCATCAGATACGCAGTATTTT. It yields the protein CATVEGGASDTQYF.

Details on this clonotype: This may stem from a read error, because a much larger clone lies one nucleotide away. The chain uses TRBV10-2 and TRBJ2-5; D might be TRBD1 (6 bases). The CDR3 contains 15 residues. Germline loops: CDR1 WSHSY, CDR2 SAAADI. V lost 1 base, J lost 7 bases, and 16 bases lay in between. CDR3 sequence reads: CASSEYAGVKGTQYF. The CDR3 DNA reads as TGCGCCAGCAGTGAGTACGCAGGGGTTAAAGGGACCCAGTACTTC.

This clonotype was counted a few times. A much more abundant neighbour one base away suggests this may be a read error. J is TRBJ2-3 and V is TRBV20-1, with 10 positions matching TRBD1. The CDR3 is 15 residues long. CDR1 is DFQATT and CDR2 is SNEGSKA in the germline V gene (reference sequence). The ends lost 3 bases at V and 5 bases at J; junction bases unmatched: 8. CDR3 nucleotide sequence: TGCAGTGCTAGGCCGGGACAGGGGTTAAGAGATACGCAGTATTTT. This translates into CSARPGQGLRDTQYF.

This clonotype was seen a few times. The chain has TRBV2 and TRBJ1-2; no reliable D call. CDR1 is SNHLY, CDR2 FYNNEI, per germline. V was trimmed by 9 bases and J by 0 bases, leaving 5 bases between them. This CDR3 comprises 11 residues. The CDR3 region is CARRSNYGYTF. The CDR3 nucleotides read TGTGCCAGGCGGTCTAACTATGGCTACACCTTC. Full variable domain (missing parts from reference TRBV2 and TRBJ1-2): EPEVTQTPSHQVTQMGQEVILRCVPISNHLYFYWYRQILGQKVEFLVSFYNNEISEKSEIFDDQFSVERPDGSNFTLKIRSTKLEDSAMYFCARRSNYGYTFGSGTRLTVV.

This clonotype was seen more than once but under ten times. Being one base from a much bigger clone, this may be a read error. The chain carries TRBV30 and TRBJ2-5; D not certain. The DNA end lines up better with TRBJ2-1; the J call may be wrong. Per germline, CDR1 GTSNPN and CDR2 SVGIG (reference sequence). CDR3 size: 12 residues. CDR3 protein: CACGTDQETQFF. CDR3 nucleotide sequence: TGTGCCTGTGGCACAGACCAAGAGACCCAGTTCTTC.

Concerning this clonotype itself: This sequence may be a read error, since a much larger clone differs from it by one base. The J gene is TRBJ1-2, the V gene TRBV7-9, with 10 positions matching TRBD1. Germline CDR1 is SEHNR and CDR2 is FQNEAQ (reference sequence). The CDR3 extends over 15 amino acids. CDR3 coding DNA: TGTGCCGGCAGCCCAACCGACAGGGGGCACGATGGCTACACCTTC. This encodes CAGSPTDRGHDGYTF. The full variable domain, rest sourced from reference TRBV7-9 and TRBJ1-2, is DTGVSQNPRHKITKRGQNVTFRCDPISEHNRLYWYRQTLGQGPEFLTYFQNEAQLEKSRLLSDRFSAERPKGSFSTLEIQRTEQGDSAMYLCAGSPTDRGHDGYTFGSGTRLTVV.

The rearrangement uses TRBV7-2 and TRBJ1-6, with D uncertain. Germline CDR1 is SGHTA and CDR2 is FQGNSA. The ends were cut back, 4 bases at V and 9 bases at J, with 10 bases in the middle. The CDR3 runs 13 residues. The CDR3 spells CASSSYLSSPLHF. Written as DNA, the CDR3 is TGTGCCAGCAGCTCTTATCTTAGTTCACCCCTCCACTTT.

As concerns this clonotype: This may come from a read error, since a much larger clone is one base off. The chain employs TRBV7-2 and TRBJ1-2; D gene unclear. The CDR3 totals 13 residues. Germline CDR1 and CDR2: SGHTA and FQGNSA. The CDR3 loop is CASSLEGSHGNTF. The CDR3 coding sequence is TGTGCCAGCAGCTTAGAAGGGTCCCATGGCAACACCTTC. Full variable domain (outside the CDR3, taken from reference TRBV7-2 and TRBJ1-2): GAGVSQSPSNKVTEKGKDVELRCDPISGHTALYWYRQSLGQGLEFLIYFQGNSAPDKSGLPSDRFSAERTGGSVSTLTIQRTQQEDSAVYLCASSLEGSHGNTFGSGTRLTVV.

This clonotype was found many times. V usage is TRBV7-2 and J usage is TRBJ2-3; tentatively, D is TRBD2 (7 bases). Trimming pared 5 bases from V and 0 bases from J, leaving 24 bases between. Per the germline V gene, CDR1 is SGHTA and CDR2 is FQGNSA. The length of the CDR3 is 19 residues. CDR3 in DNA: TGTGCCAGCAGCCCCGGGAGGTTCGGGGGCGATTCTAGCACAGATACGCAGTATTTT. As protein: CASSPGRFGGDSSTDTQYF.

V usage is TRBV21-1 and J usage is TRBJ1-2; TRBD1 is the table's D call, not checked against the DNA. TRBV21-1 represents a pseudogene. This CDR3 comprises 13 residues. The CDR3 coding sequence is TGTGCCAGCAGCATCACAGGGGGCTGTGGCTACACCTTC. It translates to CASSITGGCGYTF.

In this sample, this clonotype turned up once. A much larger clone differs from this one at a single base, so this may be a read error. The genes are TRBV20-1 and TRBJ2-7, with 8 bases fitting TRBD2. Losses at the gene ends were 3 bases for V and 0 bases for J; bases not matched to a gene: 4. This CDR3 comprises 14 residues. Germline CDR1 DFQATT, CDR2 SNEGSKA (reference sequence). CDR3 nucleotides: TGCAGTGCTAGGGTGCGGGGGGCCTCCTACGAGCAGTACTTC. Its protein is CSARVRGASYEQYF.